Here is one TCR beta chain with its context. Its specificity is not known. Looked up from germline, CDR1 is SGHTS and CDR2 is YDEGEE. The CDR3 loop spans 15 amino acids. The trim removed 2 bases at V and 4 bases at J, leaving 6 bases unmatched. Only in-frame clones appear in the TCRdb table, and some are missing; sequencing was by immunoSEQ multiplex PCR. This table holds fewer than 150,000 clones, 90% found once. The data were taken from a study of T cell responses to AZD1222 COVID-19 vaccine. Findings and caveats of the study: Only five or six individuals given AZD1222 were seropositive at baseline. Spike-specific TCR breadth and depth were elevated following two AZD1222 doses.

The chain joins TRBV5-8 to TRBJ2-1, with 7 bases lining up with TRBD2. The TCR originated in an adult in good health. The sequencing here drew on peripheral blood, taken on day 0 of AZD1222 vaccination. Here the CDR3 reads CASSFGDYQYNEQFF. As DNA, the CDR3 is TGTGCCAGCAGCTTTGGGGACTACCAGTACAATGAGCAGTTCTTC.